These T cell receptor beta chains were read from a single sample in a study of regulatory T cells in long-lasting Graves disease. TCRdb recomputed calls from the multiplex PCR reads with MiXCR, one row per CDR3 protein. This repertoire shows about 460,000 distinct CDR3 sequences, 14% found once; its top ten account for around a sixth. These same records also appear under a second study, on T cells in Graves' hyperthyroidism and ophthalmopathy.

The sample in question was peripheral blood mononuclear cells (PBMCs), obtained at new diagnosis, from a patient treated with antithyroid drugs. These receptors originate from a woman aged 50 to 65 with Graves disease. Each CDR3 is given with its conserved first and last residue. Each record gives: clone size, D gene, V gene, J gene, CDR3 protein, CDR3 DNA. D genes are given only for firm matches. The size of a clone is reported for some rows only, either as once, few or many, or as a class for expanded clones.

>many|TRBD1|TRBV11-2|TRBJ2-5
CASSLVQGDQETQYF
TGTGCCAGCAGCTTAGTTCAGGGGGACCAAGAGACCCAGTACTTC
>few|-|TRBV19|TRBJ1-1
CASSIRPSMNTEAFF
TGTGCCAGTAGTATAAGGCCGTCTATGAACACTGAAGCTTTCTTT
>many|TRBD2|TRBV2|TRBJ2-5
CASSILAGEGETQYF
TGTGCCAGCAGCATACTAGCGGGAGAAGGAGAGACCCAGTACTTC
>few|TRBD2|TRBV7-9|TRBJ2-3
CASSPGLAGGLRGGNTQYF
TGTGCCAGCAGCCCGGGACTAGCGGGAGGGCTAAGAGGGGGAAATACGCAGTATTTT
>many|TRBD2|TRBV11-1|TRBJ2-3
CASSFLKRENSDTQYF
TGTGCCAGCAGCTTCCTGAAGCGGGAGAATTCAGATACGCAGTATTTT
>few|-|TRBV20-1|TRBJ1-6
CSAPRRDLYNSPLHF
TGCAGTGCTCCACGCAGGGATCTCTATAATTCACCCCTCCACTTT
>many|TRBD2|TRBV7-3|TRBJ2-1
CASSFALTSGSNEQFF
TGTGCCAGCAGCTTCGCGTTGACTAGCGGGTCCAATGAGCAGTTCTTC
>many|TRBD1|TRBV28|TRBJ2-5
CASSLGQIQETQYF
TGTGCCAGCAGTTTGGGACAGATCCAAGAGACCCAGTACTTC
>many|TRBD2|TRBV5-6|TRBJ2-3
CASTLLGRESTDTQYF
TGTGCCAGCACCCTCTTGGGGCGGGAGAGCACAGATACGCAGTATTTT
>few|-|TRBV7-2|TRBJ2-1
CASSSAEKNNEQFF
TGTGCCAGCAGCTCCGCGGAAAAAAACAATGAGCAGTTCTTC
>few|-|TRBV9|TRBJ2-7
CASSVVREPYEQYF
TGTGCCAGCAGCGTAGTGAGGGAGCCCTACGAGCAGTACTTC
>many|-|TRBV12-3/TRBV12-4|TRBJ2-5
CASIQGPGETQYF
TGTGCCAGCATTCAGGGTCCAGGAGAGACCCAGTACTTC
>many|-|TRBV28|TRBJ1-3
CASSPHSGGGGNTIYF
TGTGCCAGCAGTCCCCATTCCGGGGGTGGTGGAAACACCATATATTTT
>-|-|TRBV30|TRBJ1-1
CAWSRGSEAFF
TGTGCCTGGAGTCGGGGCTCTGAAGCTTTCTTT
>-|TRBD1|TRBV9|TRBJ2-2
CASSARQGANTGELFF
TGTGCCAGCAGCGCCCGACAGGGAGCGAACACCGGGGAGCTGTTTTTT
>-|-|TRBV7-6|TRBJ2-3
CASSPGDRPYTQYF
TGTGCCAGCAGCCCGGGGGACCGTCCATATACGCAGTATTTT
>-|-|TRBV7-9|TRBJ2-7
CASSFTLLSYEQYF
TGTGCCAGCAGCTTTACACTTCTCTCCTACGAGCAGTACTTC
>-|-|TRBV27|TRBJ1-2
CASRRRGAYGYTF
TGTGCCAGCAGACGCAGGGGCGCCTATGGCTACACCTTC
>-|-|TRBV30|TRBJ1-3
CAYGSSGNTIYF
TGTGCCTACGGCAGCTCTGGAAACACCATATATTTT
>many|TRBD2|TRBV6-2/TRBV6-3|TRBJ2-7
CASSYGTSGLGYEQYF
TGTGCCAGCAGCTACGGGACTAGCGGGCTTGGTTACGAGCAGTACTTC
>many|TRBD1|TRBV6-1|TRBJ1-1
CASRNRGLEDTEAFF
TGTGCCAGCAGGAACAGGGGGCTAGAGGACACTGAAGCTTTCTTT
>many|-|TRBV7-3|TRBJ2-1
CASSLTPGSNEQFF
TGTGCCAGCAGCTTGACACCGGGTTCCAATGAGCAGTTCTTC
>few|TRBD2|TRBV20-1|TRBJ2-3
CSATSPTSPSTDTQYF
TGCAGTGCCACCTCGCCGACTAGCCCAAGCACAGATACGCAGTATTTT
>many|-|TRBV28|TRBJ2-5
CASRVSRAGETQYF
TGTGCCAGCAGGGTTAGCAGGGCCGGGGAGACCCAGTACTTC
>many|-|TRBV24-1|TRBJ2-5
CATSPLGGEETQYF
TGTGCCACCAGTCCCCTAGGGGGGGAGGAGACCCAGTACTTC
>many|TRBD1|TRBV29-1|TRBJ2-5
CSVAGQEETQYF
TGCAGCGTAGCCGGACAGGAAGAGACCCAGTACTTC
>many|-|TRBV6-2/TRBV6-3|TRBJ2-3
CASSYWRATQYF
TGTGCCAGCAGTTACTGGCGGGCTACGCAGTATTTT
>-|TRBD1|TRBV27|TRBJ1-1
CASSLGQGYTEAFF
TGTGCCAGCAGTCTGGGACAGGGTTACACTGAAGCTTTCTTT
>once|-|TRBV2|TRBJ1-4
CASTVEAFNEKLFF
TGTGCCAGCACCGTAGAGGCTTTTAATGAAAAACTGTTTTTT
>few|-|TRBV6-2/TRBV6-3|TRBJ2-1
CASSRRANEQFF
TGTGCCAGCAGTCGGCGGGCCAATGAGCAGTTCTTC
>many|-|TRBV2|TRBJ2-1
CASREATNEQFF
TGTGCCAGCAGGGAAGCGACGAATGAGCAGTTCTTC
>many|TRBD2|TRBV7-3|TRBJ2-1
CASSLSSGTSGYNEQFF
TGTGCCAGCAGCTTATCATCCGGGACTAGCGGGTACAATGAGCAGTTCTTC
>many|-|TRBV28|TRBJ2-7
CASSLKMGSSYEQYF
TGTGCCAGCAGTTTAAAAATGGGGAGCTCCTACGAGCAGTACTTC
>many|TRBD1|TRBV18|TRBJ2-1
CASSPRGQGLHNEQFF
TGTGCCAGCTCACCGAGGGGACAGGGCCTTCACAATGAGCAGTTCTTC
>many|-|TRBV6-1|TRBJ2-7
CASRTQGYSYEQYF
TGTGCCAGCAGGACCCAGGGTTACTCCTACGAGCAGTACTTC
>-|TRBD2|TRBV9|TRBJ2-5
CASSVGTSGSQETQYF
TGTGCCAGCAGCGTAGGGACTAGCGGGTCTCAAGAGACCCAGTACTTC
>-|-|TRBV7-2|TRBJ2-6
CASSLGGAARYGANVLTF
TGTGCCAGCAGCTTAGGTGGGGCCGCGAGGTATGGGGCCAACGTCCTGACTTTC
>few|-|TRBV28|TRBJ2-7
CASSLSETGRYEQYF
TGTGCCAGCAGTTTAAGTGAGACAGGGAGGTACGAGCAGTACTTC
>many|TRBD1|TRBV2|TRBJ2-2
CASSGFDRDTGELFF
TGTGCCAGCAGCGGGTTTGACAGGGACACCGGGGAGCTGTTTTTT
>many|-|TRBV6-1|TRBJ1-2
CASSVPGQDLYGYTF
TGTGCCAGCAGTGTTCCGGGACAAGATCTCTATGGCTACACCTTC
>-|TRBD2|TRBV20-1|TRBJ2-7
CSAGLTGGKSGEQYF
TGCAGTGCTGGACTAACGGGAGGGAAATCTGGCGAGCAGTACTTC
>many|-|TRBV20-1|TRBJ2-7
CSARRSSTSSYEQYF
TGCAGTGCTAGAAGGTCGTCTACCTCCTCCTACGAGCAGTACTTC
>many|TRBD2|TRBV11-2|TRBJ2-7
CASTTAGDPSYEQYF
TGTGCCAGCACTACAGCGGGAGACCCCTCCTACGAGCAGTACTTC
>few|-|TRBV5-1|TRBJ1-6
CASNLAPRVLSPLHF
TGCGCCAGCAACTTGGCTCCCAGGGTATTATCACCCCTCCACTTT
>many|TRBD1|TRBV7-8|TRBJ1-1
CASSFTGGAETEAFF
TGTGCCAGCAGTTTTACAGGGGGCGCGGAGACTGAAGCTTTCTTT
>many|-|TRBV2|TRBJ2-1
CASSEHIAAPSYNEQFF
TGTGCCAGCAGTGAACACATAGCGGCGCCCTCCTACAATGAGCAGTTCTTC
>few|-|TRBV6-1|TRBJ1-5
CASSTETADSNQPQHF
TGTGCCAGCAGTACGGAGACAGCAGATAGCAATCAGCCCCAGCATTTT
>-|-|TRBV6-1|TRBJ2-3
CASSPRGVSGPDTQYF
TGTGCCAGCAGCCCCCGTGGGGTGAGCGGCCCAGATACGCAGTATTTT
>few|-|TRBV18|TRBJ2-7
CASSPQRSSYEQYF
TGTGCCAGCTCACCACAGCGGAGCTCCTACGAGCAGTACTTC
>many|TRBD1|TRBV6-2/TRBV6-3|TRBJ1-5
CASSAGVPGTGRPQPQHF
TGTGCCAGCAGTGCCGGGGTGCCCGGGACAGGGCGGCCTCAGCCCCAGCATTTT
>many|TRBD1|TRBV27|TRBJ1-5
CASNHRAQQGTGSYSNQPQHF
TGTGCCAGCAACCACCGGGCGCAACAGGGGACTGGGTCGTATAGCAATCAGCCCCAGCATTTT
>-|-|TRBV2|TRBJ2-7
CAGQGTLVGEQYF
TGTGCCGGTCAAGGGACACTTGTCGGCGAGCAGTACTTC
>-|TRBD1|TRBV28|TRBJ1-6
CASSFWDRQTPLHF
TGTGCCAGCAGTTTCTGGGACAGACAAACACCCCTCCACTTT
>-|-|TRBV5-1|TRBJ2-1
CASSLGDLSSYNEQFF
TGCGCCAGCAGCTTGGGGGACTTGAGCTCCTACAATGAGCAGTTCTTC
>many|TRBD2|TRBV28|TRBJ2-1
CASTPPGLALPNEQFF
TGTGCCAGCACCCCCCCCGGACTAGCGCTACCAAATGAGCAGTTCTTC
>-|-|TRBV4-1|TRBJ2-7
CASSQGGFREQYF
TGCGCCAGCAGCCAAGGAGGGTTCCGCGAGCAGTACTTC
>few|-|TRBV7-6|TRBJ2-1
CASSLGSRGQPYDEQFF
TGTGCCAGCAGCTTGGGGTCCCGGGGCCAACCCTACGATGAGCAGTTCTTC
>many|-|TRBV30|TRBJ2-5
CAWSPGGHETQYF
TGTGCCTGGAGTCCCGGGGGGCACGAGACCCAGTACTTC
>few|-|TRBV20-1|TRBJ1-5
CSARERGLRSQPQHF
TGCAGTGCTAGAGAACGGGGGCTCCGCAGTCAGCCCCAGCATTTT
>-|TRBD1|TRBV5-1|TRBJ1-1
CASSLGDRFSNTEAFF
TGCGCCAGCAGCTTGGGGGACAGGTTCTCGAACACTGAAGCTTTCTTT